Listed here are 17 T cell receptor beta chains from one sample, sequenced in a study of OX40 agonist ivuxolimab in advanced cancers. Assay used: immunoSEQ multiplex PCR; TCRdb lists only in-frame clones, some missing. The table records roughly 60,000 clones, about 85% of them present only once. Sequencing was performed on CD4+ or CD8+ T cells sorted from blood, taken in a trial of the OX40 agonist ivuxolimab. All receptors derive from an adult with an advanced solid tumor such as melanoma, head and neck, liver or kidney cancer.

Turning to this clone: This sample also contains other DNA sequences that code for the same CDR3. CDR3 sequence (DNA): TGTGCCAGCAGCTTAGAGGTGGGGGGGAGGTACGAGCAGTACTTC. Amino acid sequence: CASSLEVGGRYEQYF. The genes are TRBV7-2 and TRBJ2-7, with TRBD2 identical over 7 bases. CDR1 is SGHTA and CDR2 is FQGNSA in the germline V gene. Trimming cost V 1 base and J 4 bases; bases outside gene matches: 7. The CDR3 has 15 residues.

The chain is built from TRBV18 and TRBJ1-5, with D possibly TRBD1 on 5 matching bases. The CDR3 is 14 residues long. The ends were cut back, 3 bases at V and 4 bases at J, with 10 bases in the middle. In germline, CDR1 is KGHSH, CDR2 LQKENI. The CDR3 DNA sequence: TGTGCCAGCTCACCGACAGAGTATAATCAGCCCCAGCATTTT. Protein product: CASSPTEYNQPQHF.

This chain uses TRBV5-1 with TRBJ2-5; D is ambiguous. The V gene's germline CDR1 is SGHRS and CDR2 YFSETQ. CDR3 length: 15 amino acids. V shed 0 bases and J shed 3 bases, with 12 bases lying between them. CDR3 bases: TGCGCCAGCAGCTTGGTGGAGAACACCAAAGAGACCCAGTACTTC. Translating it yields CASSLVENTKETQYF.

This chain uses TRBV19 with TRBJ2-7; D remains unclear. The V gene's germline CDR1 is LNHDA and CDR2 SQIVND (reference sequence). V shed 6 bases and J shed 0 bases, with 12 bases lying between them. This CDR3 is built from 14 residues. For the CDR3, the DNA is TGTGCCAGTAGCATCGGACCCAGCTCCTACGAGCAGTACTTC. Translation: CASSIGPSSYEQYF.

The J gene is TRBJ1-4, the V gene TRBV5-4; D perhaps matches TRBD1 (5 bases). Trimming removed 4 bases from V and 6 bases from J, with 16 bases in between. The CDR3 has 15 amino acids. Germline V CDR1 and CDR2: SGHNT, YYREEE (reference sequence). CDR3 protein: CASSPAPGGDEKLFF. The DNA for the CDR3 is TGTGCCAGCAGCCCTGCTCCCGGGGGGGATGAAAAACTGTTTTTT.

This clone showed up just once. The gene calls are TRBV2 and TRBJ1-5; no reliable D call. Per germline, CDR1 SNHLY and CDR2 FYNNEI. The ends were cut back, 4 bases at V and 3 bases at J, with 7 bases in the middle. The CDR3 covers 13 residues. DNA of the CDR3: TGTGCCAGCAGTGGTTGGCCCAATCAGCCCCAGCATTTT. Translated: CASSGWPNQPQHF.

The V call is TRBV19, the J call TRBJ1-1; the D is unclear. From germline, CDR1 is LNHDA and CDR2 SQIVND (reference sequence). CDR3 length equals 15 residues. Trimming removed 2 bases at V and 0 bases at J, with 10 bases between. The CDR3 spells CASSIWRSVNTEAFF. CDR3 nucleotides: TGTGCCAGTAGTATATGGCGCTCGGTGAACACTGAAGCTTTCTTT.

V and J are TRBV5-4 and TRBJ2-7; D uncertain. The CDR3 runs 11 residues. Trimming removed 5 bases from V and 2 bases from J, with 5 bases in between. In germline, CDR1 is SGHNT, CDR2 YYREEE (reference sequence). The CDR3 reads CASSQTYEQYF. The CDR3, as DNA: TGTGCCAGCAGTCAGACCTACGAGCAGTACTTC.

This clone has just a few counts. The DNA for the CDR3 is TGTGCCAGCAGCTTCTCAGGGGGCGATTCACCCCTCCACTTT. Its translation is CASSFSGGDSPLHF. The chain recombines TRBV7-8 with TRBJ1-6, with 8 bases that match TRBD1. J gave up 8 bases and V 3 bases, and 3 bases lay outside the gene matches. This CDR3 region has 14 residues. Germline V lookup: CDR1 SGHVS, CDR2 FQNEAQ.

CDR3 in DNA: TGCGCCAGCAGCCAAGCGACAGGGGGAGGCACAGATACGCAGTATTTT. Translating gives CASSQATGGGTDTQYF. The chain joins TRBV4-1 to TRBJ2-3, with 9 bases identical to TRBD1. The J segment lost 1 base and the V segment lost 1 base, leaving 3 bases of the junction unmatched. This CDR3 spans 16 amino acids. Per the germline V gene, CDR1 is MGHRA and CDR2 is YSYEKL.

This rearrangement joins TRBV5-8 to TRBJ1-6; D gene uncertain. Looked up from germline, CDR1 is SGHTS and CDR2 is YDEGEE. Trimming removed 0 bases from V and 8 bases from J, with 12 bases in between. The CDR3 extends over 15 amino acids. This chain's CDR3 is CASSLGAGRDSPLHF. CDR3 nucleotides: TGTGCCAGCAGCTTGGGCGCCGGACGAGATTCACCCCTCCACTTT.

The count of this clone is one. The chain employs TRBV7-9 and TRBJ2-7; TRBD2 aligns across 9 bases. CDR1 is SEHNR and CDR2 is FQNEAQ in the germline V gene (reference sequence). Losses at the gene ends were 5 bases for V and 2 bases for J; bases not matched to a gene: 7. The CDR3 is 15 residues long. CDR3 sequence: CASSPPTSGTYEQYF. The CDR3, as DNA: TGTGCCAGCAGCCCACCGACTAGCGGTACCTACGAGCAGTACTTC.

V and J are TRBV29-1 and TRBJ1-5; 9 bases fit TRBD1. This CDR3 spans 13 amino acids. V was clipped by 6 bases and J by 3 bases; unmatched bases: 3. Germline CDR1 and CDR2: SQVTM and ANQGSEA. CDR3 in amino acids: CSVQGAYNQPQHF. CDR3 nucleotides: TGCAGCGTACAGGGGGCGTACAATCAGCCCCAGCATTTT.

This sequence joins TRBV9 and TRBJ2-3; 8 nucleotides match TRBD2. Germline assignment: CDR1 SGDLS and CDR2 YYNGEE. CDR3 length equals 17 residues. J gave up 11 bases and V 3 bases, and 20 bases lay outside the gene matches. The CDR3 nucleotides are TGTGCCAGCAGCGCCCAACCCCGGGAGGTAGCGGGGTGGGGGCAGTATTTT. This sequence encodes CASSAQPREVAGWGQYF. Drawing the rest from reference TRBV9 and TRBJ2-3, the complete variable domain is DSGVTQTPKHLITATGQRVTLRCSPRSGDLSVYWYQQSLDQGLQFLIQYYNGEERAKGNILERFSAQQFPDLHSELNLSSLELGDSALYFCASSAQPREVAGWGQYFGPGTRLTVL.

The chain couples TRBV9 to TRBJ1-4; possibly TRBD1 for D (5 bases). The CDR3 consists of 14 residues. Trimming took off 2 bases at V and 2 bases at J, with 7 bases between the two ends. Per the germline V gene, CDR1 is SGDLS and CDR2 is YYNGEE. The CDR3 reads CASSVGTTNEKLFF. The DNA for the CDR3 is TGTGCCAGCAGCGTCGGGACGACTAATGAAAAACTGTTTTTT.

Within the sample, this clone is medium-sized. The chain combines TRBV7-9 with TRBJ2-7, with 7 bases aligning to TRBD1. CDR1 and CDR2 from the germline V gene are SEHNR and FQNEAQ (reference sequence). CDR3 length equals 17 residues. Trimming cost V 4 bases and J 4 bases; bases outside gene matches: 16. CDR3: CASSSLRRNGDSYEQYF. In DNA form, the CDR3 reads TGTGCCAGCAGCTCGTTACGCCGTAACGGGGACAGTTACGAGCAGTACTTC.

V is TRBV5-6 and J is TRBJ1-5, with D possibly being TRBD1 (5 bases). The CDR3 is 14 residues long. V was clipped by 3 bases and J by 1 base, with 8 bases between them. CDR1 SGHDT and CDR2 YYEEEE come from the germline V gene. Here the CDR3 reads CASSWGRSNQPQHF. DNA of the CDR3: TGTGCCAGCAGCTGGGGACGGAGCAATCAGCCCCAGCATTTT.